The source of this T cell receptor (beta chain) is a study of T cell responses to AZD1222 COVID-19 vaccine. Study background: Second-dose intervals near 4 or 12 weeks were combined. Overall study findings and caveats: Spike-specific TCR repertoires showed rising breadth and depth after two AZD1222 doses. In a largely white British group with more females than males, clonal diversity was possibly underestimated. Repertoire collection took place solely once the T cell response had peaked.

The table lists this clone with a few counts. Antigen specificity is unknown. The V gene lost 0 bases and the J gene lost 0 bases, with 12 bases spanning the gap. The CDR3 has 17 residues. The V gene's germline CDR1 is LGHNA and CDR2 YNFKEQ. The method was immunoSEQ multiplex PCR; TCRdb's version includes in-frame clones alone and lacks a portion of them. The sample has about 110,000 clones; roughly nine tenths are singletons. The V gene is TRBV4-2, the J gene TRBJ1-5; no clear D gene. The sample here was peripheral blood, taken on day 0 of AZD1222 vaccination. The clonotype originates from an adult in good health. CDR3 loop: CASSQDGNSNSNQPQHF. The CDR3 region has the DNA TGTGCCAGCAGCCAAGACGGGAACAGTAATAGCAATCAGCCCCAGCATTTT.